Detailed here is one T cell receptor (beta chain). The antigen it binds to is not known. Possible read error: a much larger clone is one base away. Spanning cysteine to phenylalanine, the CDR3 consists of 17 amino acids. The sequence is cut down to CDR3 DNA, 51 bases in frame from base 1. CDR1 and CDR2 were assigned from the germline V gene as SGHAT and FQNNGV. The data were obtained in a study of CD8+CD57+ T cells in acquired aplastic anemia (dated by TCRdb to the late 2010s). Background on the whole study: A mean of 3.2 ug of DNA, ranging from roughly 0.2 to 27.4 ug, was extracted from sorted CD4+ and CD8+ cells. CD8+CD57+ expansion was defined as a frequency above the mean frequency observed in healthy subjects. Here is what the overall study found, with its caveats: Although roughly 29 CD8+ CDR3 sequences were shared by patients and controls, these sequences appeared highly expressed in patients and within the immunodominant clones of patients. No significant difference in CD8+ Simpson's diversity was found between patients and healthy controls (P=0.060).

Expansion of CD8+CD57+ cells had been shown by flow cytometry in the patients chosen for sequencing. Every patient had severe acquired aplastic anemia, diagnosed using the International Study of Aplastic Anemia and Agranulocytosis and Camitta criteria. No therapy had been received by the patients at the time of blood sampling. In this study, sorted CD4+ and CD8+ T cells from the blood of healthy subjects and of severe aplastic anemia patients had their TCR repertoires deep-sequenced. Patients were enrolled under clinicaltrials.gov protocols 00001620, 01623167, 00001397, 00071045, 00081523 and 00961064 in the USA. Ficoll-Paque density gradient centrifugation was used to isolate peripheral blood mononuclear cells. Before DNA was extracted, CD4+ and CD8+ T cells were sorted using either FACS or magnetic beads. Genomic DNA served as template for TCR beta VDJ combination and CDR3 sequence profiling. An Illumina HiSeq 2000 was the platform used for TCR repertoire sequencing. Turning to the authors' computational methods: Repertoire assessment relied on Simpson's diversity index, CDR3 size and DJ length profiles, and TRBV/TRBJ rearrangement plots. The immunodominant clone was defined as the most abundant DNA sequence in deep sequencing data. CDR3 amino acid sequences were screened for sharing across subjects and compared with published repertoires and the VDJdb database. TCRdb passed the public sequencing reads through fastp at Q25 and MiXCR, retaining productive beta sequences. Duplicate CDR3 protein sequences are folded into a single record with the most common DNA and genes. These V and J calls are TCRdb output, not the study's own analysis. Recorded for this sample are 200,000 to 300,000 distinct CDR3 sequences; 47% of them occurred a single time. Jointly, the top ten make up 7% to 9.5% of the sample.

The rearranged chain carries TRBV11-2 and TRBJ2-1; TRBD2 matches 10 bases in the middle. Sequencing was performed on sorted CD4+, CD8+, or CD8+CD57+ T cells (not recorded which) from PBMCs. This receptor was identified in a human donor with aplastic anemia. The DNA reads as follows: TGTGCCAGCAGCTTAGCGGCTAGCGGGAGAATCTACAGTGAGCAGTTCTTC. This yields the protein CASSLAASGRIYSEQFF.